This T cell receptor (beta chain) was captured by sequencing in a study of blood T cell repertoires in COVID-19. Study overall: COVID-19 samples from acute and convalescent phases originated in the United States, Italy and Spain.

The CDR3 extends over 15 amino acids. V lost 2 bases, J lost 4 bases, and 7 bases stayed unmatched. Germline V lookup: CDR1 MGHDK, CDR2 SYGVNS. Assay: immunoSEQ multiplex PCR; the TCRdb copy retains only in-frame clones and omits some. Among around 160,000 clones listed, 90% to 95% were seen once. The specimen sequenced was peripheral blood. The chain couples TRBV25-1 to TRBJ1-2; 7 bases line up with TRBD1. The source is a woman between 55 and 75 years old with COVID-19, enrolled during active disease. For the CDR3, the DNA is TGTGCCAGCAGTGAAGATAGAGGGACAGTCTATGGCTACACCTTC. Translation gives CASSEDRGTVYGYTF.